The T cell receptor beta chain described here comes from a study of identical twins. TCRdb analysed the 5' RACE reads with MiXCR anew, one entry per CDR3 protein. The table lists under 350,000 distinct CDR3 sequences, over 8.5% of them singletons, with around 7.1% in the top ten. This clonotype was picked up a small number of times. The CDR3 consists of 15 residues. Germline CDR1 reads MGHRA; CDR2 reads YSYEKL. V lost 0 bases and J lost 2, with 11 bases in between. The data also belong to a second study, concerning yellow fever vaccine responses in identical twins.

This rearrangement joins TRBV4-1 to TRBJ2-7, with no clear D. The sequence came from a woman between 18 and 29 years old in good health. Sequencing used CD8+ T cells sorted from blood. CDR3 bases: TGCGCCAGCAGCCAAGAAGAGCGCCCTACCTACGAGCAGTACTTC. Protein sequence: CASSQEERPTYEQYF.